This T cell receptor beta chain is from a study of post-analysis software for immune sequencing data. Overall study context: The courses of disease that were included comprised relapsing-remitting, secondary progressive and progressive-relapsing multiple sclerosis. Regarding the study as a whole: Relative to controls, patients had 4 or 5 TRBV segments at higher frequency, with TRBV5-6, TRBV5-1 and TRBV20-1 among these.

Unmatched junction bases numbered 13, after V lost 5 bases and J lost 5 bases. The CDR3 has 17 amino acids. CDR1 is MDHEN, CDR2 SYDVKM, per germline. As to this clonotype: Its antigen remains unknown.

Each TCR beta cDNA library carried unique molecular identifiers. A single record per CDR3 protein comes from TCRdb applying MiXCR to the PCR reads. The sample yields hundreds of thousands of distinct CDR3 sequences, about 44% seen once. The sequencing input was blood. This sequence was found in a girl aged 5 to 17 with multiple sclerosis. The rearrangement links TRBV28 to TRBJ2-7; TRBD1 aligns across 12 bases. CDR3 protein: CASSPSRDRGRRNEQYF. CDR3 nucleotide sequence: TGTGCCAGCAGTCCGTCCCGGGACAGGGGGCGCAGGAACGAGCAGTACTTC. Complete variable domain (other parts from reference TRBV28 and TRBJ2-7): DVKVTQSSRYLVKRTGEKVFLECVQDMDHENMFWYRQDPGLGLRLIYFSYDVKMKEKGDIPEGYSVSREKKERFSLILESASTNQTSMYLCASSPSRDRGRRNEQYFGPGTRLTVT.